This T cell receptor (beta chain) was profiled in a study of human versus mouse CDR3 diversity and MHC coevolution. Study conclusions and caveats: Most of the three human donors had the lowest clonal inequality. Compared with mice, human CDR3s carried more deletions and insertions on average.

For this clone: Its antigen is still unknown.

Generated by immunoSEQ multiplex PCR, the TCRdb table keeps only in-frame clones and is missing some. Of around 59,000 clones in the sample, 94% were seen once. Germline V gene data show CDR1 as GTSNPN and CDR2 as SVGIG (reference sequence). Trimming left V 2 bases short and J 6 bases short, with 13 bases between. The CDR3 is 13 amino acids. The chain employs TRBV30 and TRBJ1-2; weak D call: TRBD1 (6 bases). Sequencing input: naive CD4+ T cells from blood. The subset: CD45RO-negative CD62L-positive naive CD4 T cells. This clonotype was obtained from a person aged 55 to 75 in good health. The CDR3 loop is CAWSRRQDHGYTF. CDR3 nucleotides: TGTGCCTGGAGTCGCCGACAGGATCATGGCTACACCTTC.